The 12 T cell receptor beta chains below come from one sample, sequenced in a study of blood T cell repertoires in COVID-19. Generated by immunoSEQ multiplex PCR, the TCRdb table keeps only in-frame clones and is missing some. The data hold fewer than 250,000 clones, with around 81% observed a single time. Input material: peripheral blood. The receptors were gathered from a man in his 60s with COVID-19, enrolled during active disease.

This clone was observed a single time. The chain recombines TRBV5-1 with TRBJ1-6, with a tentative D call TRBD1 (6 bases). This CDR3 comprises 17 residues. Deletions cut 0 bases from V and 1 base from J, with 11 bases between. Germline CDR1 SGHRS, CDR2 YFSETQ. The CDR3 region is CASSLGGRESYNSPLHF. CDR3 DNA sequence: TGCGCCAGCAGCTTGGGGGGGCGAGAATCCTATAATTCACCCCTCCACTTT.

The rearrangement links TRBV9 to TRBJ2-5; D gene ambiguous. The V end lost 0 bases, the J end lost 3 bases, and 6 bases lay between the germline ends. Germline CDR1 is SGDLS and CDR2 is YYNGEE. The CDR3 extends over 13 amino acids. DNA of the CDR3: TGTGCCAGCAGCGTAGATATAAAAGAGACCCAGTACTTC. The encoded protein is CASSVDIKETQYF.

The rearrangement links TRBV4-2 to TRBJ1-2, with a weak D call TRBD1 (6 bases). Trimming took 1 base from V and 3 from J, leaving 9 bases between them. Germline V lookup: CDR1 LGHNA, CDR2 YNFKEQ. The CDR3 has 14 amino acids. CDR3 bases: TGTGCCAGCAGCCAAGGTTCAGGGGACTATGGCTACACCTTC. Its protein is CASSQGSGDYGYTF.

V gene TRBV6-6 combines with J gene TRBJ2-2; TRBD1 agrees at 8 bases. The CDR3 sequence is 16 residues long. Germline V lookup: CDR1 MNHNY, CDR2 SVGAGI (reference sequence). Germline trimming cut 7 bases from V and 4 bases from J; bases unmatched to any gene: 11. The CDR3 reads CASNPIGQGSTGELFF. The DNA for the CDR3 is TGTGCCAGCAACCCTATCGGACAGGGCTCCACCGGGGAGCTGTTTTTT.

V usage is TRBV27 and J usage is TRBJ1-5; 7 bases are shared with TRBD1. Trimming removed 5 bases from V and 1 base from J; junction bases left unmatched: 5. Germline lookup yields CDR1 MNHEY and CDR2 SMNVEV (reference sequence). CDR3 length equals 15 residues. CDR3 nucleotides: TGTGCCAGCAGTCCTTGGGACAGAAGCAATCAGCCCCAGCATTTT. Translating it yields CASSPWDRSNQPQHF.

The rearrangement links TRBV5-1 to TRBJ2-7; 13 bases match TRBD2. V shed 1 base and J 6 bases; nucleotides not matched to a gene: 4. There are 15 residues in the CDR3. Germline V CDR1 and CDR2: SGHRS, YFSETQ. The CDR3 loop reads CASSLRTSGSSEQYF. The CDR3 nucleotides are TGCGCCAGCAGCTTGCGGACTAGCGGGAGTAGCGAGCAGTACTTC.

The chain carries TRBV27 and TRBJ2-7; 10 bases map to TRBD1. V shed 5 bases, J shed 3 bases, and the junction held 10 bases outside the gene matches. CDR1 and CDR2 (germline): MNHEY, SMNVEV (reference sequence). The length of the CDR3 is 16 residues. DNA for the CDR3: TGTGCCAGCAGTCCCCCATTGGGGACAGGGGTCTACGAGCAGTACTTC. It codes for CASSPPLGTGVYEQYF.

This sequence joins TRBV10-2 and TRBJ1-1; D gene ambiguous. From germline, CDR1 is WSHSY and CDR2 SAAADI. V lost 5 bases and J 3 bases, leaving 10 bases between the germline ends. The CDR3 consists of 13 residues. The DNA of the CDR3 is TGCGCCAGCAGTCCGGACTTCGACACTGAAGCTTTCTTT. It is translated as CASSPDFDTEAFF.

The gene calls are TRBV19 and TRBJ2-1; TRBD2 matches 8 bases. The CDR3 loop spans 16 amino acids. Germline CDR1 is LNHDA and CDR2 is SQIVND (reference sequence). J was trimmed by 7 bases and V by 3 bases; bases with no gene match: 11. CDR3 nucleotide sequence: TGTGCCAGTAGTATCGGCGGGGGGCTGGTAGAGAATGAGCAGTTCTTC. Protein product: CASSIGGGLVENEQFF.

This chain links TRBV3-1 (or the pseudogene TRBV3-2) with TRBJ1-6, with a weak D call TRBD1 (6 bases). This CDR3 contains 14 residues. Germline CDR1 LGHDT, CDR2 YNNKEL (reference sequence). The V end lost 4 bases, the J end lost 6 bases, and 10 bases lay between the germline ends. The CDR3 DNA reads as TGTGCCAGCAGCCTGGACAGCCTTAATTCACCCCTCCACTTT. This encodes CASSLDSLNSPLHF.

The chain combines TRBV2 with TRBJ1-5, with D perhaps matching TRBD1 (6 bases). The CDR3 consists of 14 residues. Deletions cut 6 bases from V and 4 bases from J, with 13 bases between. Germline V gives CDR1 SNHLY, CDR2 FYNNEI. The CDR3 spells CASRATGPNQPQHF. The CDR3 DNA follows: TGTGCCAGCAGAGCTACAGGGCCGAATCAGCCCCAGCATTTT.

This sequence joins TRBV21-1 and TRBJ2-2; the table names TRBD2, a call not compared with the DNA. TRBV21-1 is classified as a pseudogene. There are 21 residues in the CDR3. CDR3 DNA: TGTGCCAGCAGCAAAGCGGCGGGGGGCGAGCGGAAATACTGGGGCACCGGGGAGCTGTTTTTT. It specifies CASSKAAGGERKYWGTGELFF.